The text below deals with one T cell receptor (beta chain). Germline-derived CDR1 and CDR2 are SNHLY and FYNNEI. The V end lost 6 bases, the J end lost 7 bases, and 19 bases lay between the germline ends. The CDR3 contains 16 residues. This record belongs to a study of T cell responses to AZD1222 COVID-19 vaccine. Data came from immunoSEQ multiplex PCR; TCRdb stores just in-frame clones and leaves some out. The data contain about 140,000 clones, roughly 92% of them singletons. The source was peripheral blood, collected on day 0 of AZD1222 vaccination. The TCR originated in an adult in good health. The chain combines TRBV2 with TRBJ1-6; unclear D gene. For the CDR3, the DNA is TGTGCCAGCAGAAGACAAGACGGCCGCTTGAATTCACCCCTCCACTTT. Translating it yields CASRRQDGRLNSPLHF.